These 8 T cell receptor beta chains were sequenced from one sample in a study of blood T cells in healthy people across ages. Next came a second PCR, run for about 6 to 12 cycles, which used a sample-barcoded 5' primer along with a J-beta primer mix. TCRdb recomputed calls from the 5' RACE reads with MiXCR, one row per CDR3 protein. This sample has around 1,500,000 distinct CDR3 sequences; roughly 45% occur once, and the top ten carry 7.9%. The sequenced sample was blood. These receptors were taken from a woman younger than 35 in good health.

This clonotype has just a few counts. V usage is TRBV12-3 or TRBV12-4 and J usage is TRBJ1-2; 7 bases map to TRBD1. V lost 5 bases and J lost 7; bases outside the gene matches: 7. CDR3 length: 13 residues. CDR3 DNA: TGTGCCAGCAGTCCCGAGACAGGGCCTGGCTACACCTTC. This gives the protein CASSPETGPGYTF.

This sequence joins TRBV16 and TRBJ2-7, with 12 bases lining up with TRBD2. The CDR3 spans 15 residues. Germline assignment: CDR1 KGHSY and CDR2 FQNENV. V gave up 0 bases and J gave up 6 bases; unmatched junction bases: 3. The CDR3 DNA follows: TGTGCCAGCAGCCAATCGGTGACTAGCGGGGGCGAGCAGTACTTC. This gives the protein CASSQSVTSGGEQYF.

This clonotype was detected a few times. The chain combines TRBV5-5 with TRBJ2-3, with TRBD2 identical over 10 bases. The V gene's germline CDR1 is SGHKS and CDR2 YYEKEE (reference sequence). The length of the CDR3 is 15 residues. V lost 6 bases, J lost 3 bases, and 7 bases stayed unmatched. The CDR3 DNA sequence: TGTGCCAGCAACCCAACTAGCGGGAAAACAGATACGCAGTATTTT. Translation gives CASNPTSGKTDTQYF.

V is TRBV20-1 and J is TRBJ2-1; 7 nucleotides align to TRBD1. CDR1 is DFQATT, CDR2 SNEGSKA, per germline (reference sequence). This CDR3 is built from 13 residues. J was trimmed by 5 bases and V by 6 bases; bases with no gene match: 7. Here the CDR3 reads CSARDRTNNEQFF. CDR3 coding DNA: TGCAGTGCCCGGGACAGAACAAACAATGAGCAGTTCTTC.

This clonotype was picked up a small number of times. Mismatch with germline at one junction end may stem from a read error. The J gene is TRBJ2-2, the V gene TRBV24-1; a weak D match, TRBD2 (5 bases). This CDR3 has 13 residues. Germline CDR1 and CDR2: KGHDR and SFDVKD. The CDR3 is CATSSYDYGELFF. The DNA for the CDR3 is TGTGCTACCAGCTCATATGACTACGGGGAGCTGTTTTTT.

This clonotype occurred a few times. CDR3 loop: CASKALGLDKETQYF. The DNA of the CDR3 is TGTGCCAGCAAAGCCTTGGGACTAGATAAAGAGACCCAGTACTTC. J is TRBJ2-5 and V is TRBV6-5, with 8 bases identical to TRBD2. V was clipped by 7 bases and J by 3 bases; unmatched bases: 10. This CDR3 contains 15 residues. Germline CDR1 is MNHEY and CDR2 is SVGAGI.

This clonotype was detected many times. V gene TRBV7-2 combines with J gene TRBJ2-5; no clear D. The CDR3 spans 13 residues. CDR1 SGHTA and CDR2 FQGNSA come from the germline V gene. Trimming cost V 5 bases and J 2 bases, with 9 bases left between them. The CDR3 spells CASSPRAQETQYF. CDR3 sequence (DNA): TGTGCCAGCAGCCCCCGGGCTCAAGAGACCCAGTACTTC.

J is TRBJ2-4 and V is TRBV12-3 or TRBV12-4, with TRBD2 as a possible D gene (6 bases). The end of the DNA fits TRBJ2-5 better, so the J call may be wrong. The CDR3 loop spans 14 amino acids. The CDR3 sequence: CASSWTWSGETQYF. The CDR3 DNA reads TGTGCCAGCAGTTGGACGTGGAGCGGGGAGACCCAGTACTTC.